This TCR beta chain was sequenced during a study of cytomegalovirus exposure and HLA in healthy donors (TCRdb year 2017). For the study in its entirety: In an earlier analysis of under 750 of the donors, less than 350 Gb of sequence data and approximately 100 million unique TCR beta sequences from about 180 million T cells were reported. Of the roughly 400 genotyped donors, approximately 81% were placed in the genetic ancestry cluster associated with self-reported Caucasian donors. Rather than using new phenotypic data, the later analysis identified candidate immune exposures from TCR beta sequences and from how often those sequences occurred across donors. The study used immunosequencing to profile the T cell repertoires of approximately 690 subjects and linked those repertoires to cytomegalovirus serostatus. Five DR-DQ haplotypes were handled as single units for association and clustering, since linkage in the cohort was strong. To study patterns of TCR occurrence, a later analysis re-analyzed previously published TCR beta repertoires from 500 to 850 donors and added high-resolution HLA genotyping. An early release covering about 600 HLA-typed donors comprised about 320 gigabases of sequencing data and some 79 million unique TCR sequences. Both class I and class II loci were covered by HLA typing, at four-digit resolution. Donor age, sex, ethnicity and CMV serostatus were compiled together with the repertoire data. Across under 500 genotyped donors of the cohort, an average of approximately 240,000 unique TCR beta nucleotide sequences per donor were sequenced, and roughly a sixth of those sequences were non-productive. The study combined high-throughput TCR immunosequencing, statistical association of individual TCRs with disease status, and machine learning to predict cytomegalovirus infection status. The study was designed to test whether signatures of past pathogen exposure could be identified by cataloging public T cell receptors. A later genetic analysis used genome-wide SNP genotypes for about 55% of the 666 donors, treating that subset as a discovery cohort. Besides the first cohort of approximately 710 subjects, a separate validation cohort made up of roughly 120 different subjects was used. To decide whether each TCR beta V gene segment behaved as functional or pseudogenic, an earlier analysis of approximately 600 of the donors relied on high-throughput TCR beta sequencing. Every repertoire in the discovery cohort had been generated on one and the same sequencing platform. Typing coverage differed by locus: A, B, C, DRB1 and DQB1 were typed in roughly 620-640 donors, DQA1 in 500 to 550, DPA1 in 600 to 610, and DPB1 in around 490.

About this clone itself: It has no known antigen specificity.

V is trimmed back by 5 bases and J by 9 bases, and the junction contains 5 bases that no gene match accounts for. CDR1 LNHDA and CDR2 SQIVND were looked up in the germline V gene (reference sequence). The CDR3 sequence holds 14 residues, the cysteine and phenylalanine included. Only CDR3 DNA is held: 42 bases, read in frame from base 1. Study-level results and caveats: The sequencing pipeline was judged likely to have produced a cluster of highly shared sequence variants as a technical artifact. An earlier analysis of 587 of the donors showed that most TCR beta V segments appeared in productive rearrangements either about 87% or about 30% of the time, which broadly matched IMGT annotations. The classifier was reported to diagnose cytomegalovirus status with high specificity and sensitivity in both the original and validation cohorts. While some public TCRs were present in many individuals, most TCR sequences turned up only very rarely across donors. A few of the identified cytomegalovirus-associated TCR beta chains were confirmed in vitro to be specific for cytomegalovirus antigens. In a later genetic analysis, a missense DCLRE1C variant was associated with V-gene and J-gene trimming of TCR beta chains, and the association was replicated in an independent cohort. Immune exposure information for the cohort was limited to CMV serostatus. In a later analysis, several top co-occurrence clusters were reported to appear linked to parvovirus B19, influenza, CMV and Epstein-Barr virus. HLA typing was unavailable for some donors at each locus, so association tests used only the typed subset. Specific HLA alleles were associated with 16,951 TCR beta sequences at a false discovery rate of 0.05 in a later analysis. Compared with equally common non-associated chains, HLA-associated TCR beta chains in a later analysis were more clonally expanded and had lower generation probabilities. Assigning TCR associations to individual alleles was difficult when HLA alleles, especially DR and DQ, strongly co-occurred. According to a later analysis, most CMV-associated TCR beta chains appeared to be HLA-restricted, and the HLA associations seemed to be driven largely by CMV exposure. The authors suggested that the approach could potentially be extended to other disease states and immunological phenotypes. The study gave a list of over 150 TCR beta chains associated with cytomegalovirus. Because counts were too low, roughly 17 rarely observed V segments, including chromosome 9 orphons, were left out of the earlier analysis of 500 to 750 of the donors. Linkage disequilibrium might explain the correlated functional status among segregating V segments, but an unknown experimental factor could not be excluded. This cohort had only TCR beta chains sequenced, and the lack of alpha or paired-chain data limited which features could be detected. Presence/absence analyses assumed roughly uniform sequencing depth across donors, an assumption that may not hold. A later analysis found that TCR association rates varied across HLA loci, with DRB1 alleles showing the most associated TCRs and HLA-C alleles the fewest. Some IMGT-functional V segments, including TRBV6-2 and TRBV6-3, could not be told apart with the 87-base-pair reads, so those segments were excluded. A further reported finding was that TCR beta sequences accurately predicted the HLA-A and HLA-B alleles for most subjects in the first cohort. In a later genetic analysis, fewer N-insertions in productive TCRs were reported among donors in an Asian-associated ancestry cluster than the approximately 630-donor mean.

The protocol used for the library was the immunoSEQ multiplex PCR assay. The multiplex PCR relied on a mix of 60 forward primers for TCR Vbeta segments and 13 reverse primers for TCR Jbeta segments. The CDR3 region of rearranged TCR beta genes was amplified from genomic DNA with a multiplex PCR assay. The amplified TCR beta libraries were sequenced on the Illumina HiSeq System as 87-base-pair reads. Regarding the original processing steps: In a later analysis, 70 million to 95 million unique TCR beta chains were counted across the 666 repertoires, and roughly 10 million of these chains were shared by at least two donors. Raw reads were error-corrected and collapsed into unique sequences with a nearest-neighbor algorithm that merged closely related sequences to remove PCR and sequencing errors. Alignment of CDR3 sequences to IMGT reference sequences was used to assign V, D and J gene segments. For a sequence to be retained, a match of at least six nucleotides to both a V gene segment and a J gene segment was required. A rearrangement was called productive if the CDR3 had no stop codons and remained in frame with V and J, and every other rearrangement was called non-productive. CDR3 was defined according to IMGT convention as the region running from the second conserved V-encoded cysteine to the conserved J-encoded phenylalanine. In an earlier analysis of more than 550 of the donors, sequences lacking an unambiguous match to a single V gene segment were excluded. An earlier analysis of roughly 590 of the donors called V segments functional above 56.7% productive rearrangements and segregating when the between-donor standard deviation exceeded 5%. A statistical classification framework was built for diagnosing cytomegalovirus status from the catalog of TCR beta chain sequences. V and J gene assignment, in a later analysis, came from comparing TCR nucleotide sequences with IMGT/GENE-DB human TR gene sequences. The TCRdist pipeline was used in a later analysis to assign CDR3 sequences and most-parsimonious VDJ recombination scenarios. A later analysis defined each TCR beta chain by its CDR3 amino acid sequence plus V-gene family, and excluded reads lacking a unique V-gene family. In a later analysis, some 600 highly shared, low-generation-probability nucleotide sequences were removed to address suspected cross-contamination and a sequencing artifact. In a later analysis, a clonal expansion index was calculated for each public chain from normalized within-repertoire ranks of inferred template counts. In a later analysis, generation probabilities were computed with a VDJ recombination model fitted to out-of-frame rearrangements, and the resulting probabilities were checked against IGoR. A later analysis scored TCR-TCR, TCR-HLA and TCR-CMV co-occurrence with hypergeometric tests, applying a repertoire-size bias correction to TCR pairs. To estimate false discovery rates, a later analysis permuted the HLA or CMV assignments 20 times. A later analysis grouped co-occurring TCRs with DBSCAN, adding TCRdist sequence similarity when clustering within HLA-allele-positive subsets. Co-occurrence clustering excluded repertoires with fewer than 30,000 or more than 120,000 public chains, plus five with anomalous nucleotide sharing. Sourced from immuneACCESS, this table was stored by TCRdb with only in-frame sequences that have V and J called. A share of the clones is absent; for the studies checked, an unresolved V gene accounts for under half, and the remainder has no known explanation. For V, J and clone size, that table is used; D and trimming come from the DNA. The sample's own table lists roughly 76,000 clones. The ten largest make up 2% to 2.5% of the sample.

In total, more than 500 healthy bone marrow donors made up the cohort. At the time of sampling, every cohort member was nominally healthy, though immune exposures that went unrecorded were likely present. The donor was CMV seropositive and was included in the group of 250 to 350 seropositive cohort members. A peripheral blood sample was provided by each donor, and peripheral blood mononuclear cells were used for TCR beta sequencing. Genomic DNA was extracted from the blood cell samples with the Qiagen DNeasy Blood Extraction Kit. The sample comprised PBMCs. The sequence is built from TRBV19 and TRBJ2-1; 12 nucleotides in the junction match TRBD2. This receptor was identified in a female donor in good health and CMV-seropositive. The encoded CDR3 is CASSFLAGGGEQFF. The nucleotide sequence is TGTGCCAGTAGTTTCCTAGCGGGAGGGGGTGAGCAGTTCTTC.